This passage covers 28 T cell receptor beta chains from one sample sequenced in a study of blood T cells in healthy people across ages. Sample-barcoded 5' priming and a J-beta primer mix drove a second PCR of 7 to 11 cycles. TCRdb re-analysed the 5' RACE reads in MiXCR, keeping a single row per CDR3 protein. The sample lists approximately 670,000 distinct CDR3 sequences; 40% to 50% were seen once. Input material: blood. The receptors shown here come from a man older than 75 in good health.

The chain combines TRBV18 with TRBJ2-7; 8 nucleotides line up with TRBD2. CDR1 is KGHSH, CDR2 LQKENI, per germline. The CDR3 is 14 amino acids. Trimming took 0 bases from V and 6 from J; bases not matched to a gene: 4. This chain's CDR3 is CASSPPGLDPEQYF. The CDR3 DNA reads as TGTGCCAGCTCACCACCGGGACTAGATCCCGAGCAGTACTTC.

The chain combines TRBV2 with TRBJ2-4; D may be TRBD2 (5 bases). V lost 8 bases, J lost 6 bases, and 17 bases lay in between. This CDR3 is built from 14 residues. The germline CDR1 and CDR2 sequences are SNHLY and FYNNEI. CDR3 bases: TGTGCCAGCCTACTCGGGGTGGTCGGAAACATTCAGTACTTC. Amino acids: CASLLGVVGNIQYF. Full variable domain (missing parts from reference TRBV2 and TRBJ2-4): EPEVTQTPSHQVTQMGQEVILRCVPISNHLYFYWYRQILGQKVEFLVSFYNNEISEKSEIFDDQFSVERPDGSNFTLKIRSTKLEDSAMYFCASLLGVVGNIQYFGAGTRLSVL.

The chain is built from TRBV14 and TRBJ1-4, with 9 bases identical to TRBD1. CDR3 size: 17 residues. CDR1 is SGHDN, CDR2 FVKESK, per germline. V gave up 5 bases and J gave up 2 bases; unmatched junction bases: 9. The CDR3 protein is CASSTGTGSRTNEKLFF. In DNA form, the CDR3 reads TGTGCCAGCAGCACCGGGACAGGGAGCCGTACTAATGAAAAACTGTTTTTT.

The CDR3 nucleotides are TGTGCCAGCAGCGACGCAGGGACAGGGGGTGGGAATGAGCAGTTCTTC. It is translated as CASSDAGTGGGNEQFF. The rearrangement joins TRBV12-3 or TRBV12-4 to TRBJ2-1, with 11 bases that match TRBD1. The CDR3 length is 16 residues. V was pared by 6 bases and J by 7 bases, with 11 bases of the junction left unmatched.

The rearrangement links TRBV7-2 to TRBJ2-3, with a weak D call TRBD2 (7 bases). The V gene's germline CDR1 is SGHTA and CDR2 FQGNSA. Trimming removed 8 bases from V and 9 bases from J, with 15 bases in between. This CDR3 contains 12 residues. The CDR3 sequence is CASGTSGTTQYF. CDR3 DNA sequence: TGTGCCAGCGGAACCAGCGGGACAACGCAGTATTTT. Full variable domain (outside the CDR3, taken from reference TRBV7-2 and TRBJ2-3): GAGVSQSPSNKVTEKGKDVELRCDPISGHTALYWYRQSLGQGLEFLIYFQGNSAPDKSGLPSDRFSAERTGGSVSTLTIQRTQQEDSAVYLCASGTSGTTQYFGPGTRLTVL.

The chain employs TRBV20-1 and TRBJ2-5; 11 bases align to TRBD2. The germline gives CDR1 DFQATT, CDR2 SNEGSKA (reference sequence). The CDR3 spans 13 residues. The V segment lost 5 bases and the J segment 11 bases; nucleotides outside the gene matches: 10. CDR3 amino acids: CSAEGTSGLGQYF. The CDR3 nucleotides are TGCAGTGCTGAGGGGACTAGCGGTCTGGGGCAGTACTTC.

This clonotype was observed a handful of times. The chain employs TRBV20-1 and TRBJ2-7, with 9 bases lining up with TRBD1. The CDR3 spans 15 residues. V shed 3 bases and J 7 bases; nucleotides not matched to a gene: 13. Germline V gene data show CDR1 as DFQATT and CDR2 as SNEGSKA (reference sequence). CDR3 sequence: CSARVGTGTVGEQYF. The CDR3 nucleotides read TGCAGTGCTAGGGTTGGGACAGGGACCGTGGGGGAGCAGTACTTC.

The rearrangement links TRBV28 to TRBJ1-2; the D gene is possibly TRBD1 (5 bases). Germline V lookup: CDR1 MDHEN, CDR2 SYDVKM. The V end was cut by 10 bases, the J end by 1 base, with 13 bases between. This CDR3 comprises 13 residues. CDR3 protein: CAITGANNYGYTF. The CDR3 DNA reads as TGTGCCATCACCGGGGCGAATAACTATGGCTACACCTTC.

This clonotype was seen repeatedly, ten times or more. The chain employs TRBV4-1 and TRBJ2-1, with 7 bases aligning to TRBD2. Looked up from germline, CDR1 is MGHRA and CDR2 is YSYEKL. V dropped 2 bases and J dropped 9; count of bases not matched to a gene: 7. The CDR3 is 14 amino acids. The CDR3 is CASSQSSGYGEQFF. DNA for the CDR3: TGCGCCAGCAGCCAATCTAGCGGCTACGGTGAGCAGTTCTTC.

This clonotype showed up just a few times. CDR3 residues: CASSFDGSPNYGYTF. In nucleotides, the CDR3 is TGTGCCAGCAGCTTTGATGGCTCTCCCAACTATGGCTACACCTTC. This chain links TRBV7-9 with TRBJ1-2; no firm D call. Germline V gene sequence: CDR1 SEHNR, CDR2 FQNEAQ (reference sequence). With 3 bases removed from V and 2 bases from J, the gap between germline ends came to 13 bases. The CDR3 sequence is 15 residues long.

This clonotype appeared many times. The chain uses TRBV20-1 and TRBJ2-5; D call uncertain. CDR1 and CDR2 (germline): DFQATT, SNEGSKA (reference sequence). Trimming left V 5 bases short and J 2 bases short, with 6 bases between. This CDR3 has 11 residues. The CDR3, as DNA: TGCAGTGCTCGAACGCAAGAGACCCAGTACTTC. It translates to CSARTQETQYF.

The CDR3 protein is CASSWGSSNTGELFF. The CDR3 DNA sequence: TGTGCCAGCAGCTGGGGGTCGTCGAACACCGGGGAGCTGTTTTTT. The gene calls are TRBV7-2 and TRBJ2-2, with D possibly being TRBD1 or TRBD2 (5 bases each). Germline V gene data show CDR1 as SGHTA and CDR2 as FQGNSA. The V end lost 4 bases, the J end lost 0 bases, and 9 bases lay between the germline ends. The CDR3 runs 15 residues.

This clonotype was seen a single time. At one of its ends the junction is not consistent with the germline gene, which may arise from a read error. CDR3 protein: CTSSSYISEQFF. As DNA, the CDR3 is TGTACCAGCAGCTCGTACATTAGTGAGCAGTTCTTC. The V gene is TRBV11-3, the J gene TRBJ2-1; D is undetermined. The germline gives CDR1 SGHNT, CDR2 YENEEA. The CDR3 loop spans 12 amino acids.

This clonotype was picked up a small number of times. For the CDR3, the DNA is TGCGCCAGCAGCCAAGATGGGGTTCCAACACGCACAGATACGCAGTATTTT. Translated: CASSQDGVPTRTDTQYF. The chain combines TRBV4-3 with TRBJ2-3; D not resolved. The CDR3 length is 17 residues. V lost 0 bases and J lost 1, with 14 bases in between. The germline V gene has CDR1 LGHNA and CDR2 YSLEER.

This rearrangement joins TRBV5-6 to TRBJ2-7; 7 nucleotides line up with TRBD1. The closer fit of TRBJ2-5 to the DNA end suggests the J call may be wrong. Germline CDR1 and CDR2: SGHDT and YYEEEE. The CDR3 is 15 amino acids. DNA of the CDR3: TGTGCCAGCAGCTCAGCCGGGACAGCTGAAGAGACCCAGTACTTC. Protein: CASSSAGTAEETQYF.

This chain links TRBV6-1 with TRBJ2-7; either TRBD1 or TRBD2 may fit D (5 bases each). The CDR3 sequence is 13 residues long. Germline V gene lookup returns CDR1 MNHNS and CDR2 SASEGT. V shed 5 bases and J shed 4 bases, with 12 bases lying between them. The CDR3 sequence: CASSTRDRYEQYF. CDR3 DNA sequence: TGTGCCAGCAGTACTCGGGACCGATACGAGCAGTACTTC.

The chain employs TRBV7-6 and TRBJ1-4; 9 bases align to TRBD1. V shed 5 bases, J shed 8 bases, and the junction held 9 bases outside the gene matches. Germline lookup yields CDR1 SGHVS and CDR2 FNYEAQ. This CDR3 region has 15 residues. Written as DNA, the CDR3 is TGTGCCAGCAGCCGAGGAACAGGGGGCCGGGAAAAACTGTTTTTT. It is translated as CASSRGTGGREKLFF. Combining the CDR3 with reference TRBV7-6 and TRBJ1-4 gives the whole variable domain GAGVSQSPRYKVTKRGQDVALRCDPISGHVSLYWYRQALGQGPEFLTYFNYEAQQDKSGLPNDRFSAERPEGSISTLTIQRTEQRDSAMYRCASSRGTGGREKLFFGSGTQLSVL.

V is TRBV7-8 and J is TRBJ2-7; 10 nucleotides line up with TRBD1. The CDR3 covers 16 residues. Germline CDR1 reads SGHVS; CDR2 reads FQNEAQ. After removal of 1 base from V and 5 bases from J, the junction contained 8 bases not matched to a gene. CDR3 sequence reads: CASSLGSGTGVDEQYF. The DNA of the CDR3 is TGTGCCAGCAGCTTAGGATCCGGGACAGGGGTTGACGAGCAGTACTTC.

The chain couples TRBV27 to TRBJ2-7, with 9 bases fitting TRBD1. CDR3 length: 16 amino acids. The V gene end was trimmed by 1 base and the J gene end by 5 bases; junction bases not matched to a gene: 9. Germline V gene sequence: CDR1 MNHEY, CDR2 SMNVEV (reference sequence). The DNA for the CDR3 is TGTGCCAGCAGTTTATTTCGGGACAGGGTGGGCAACGAGCAGTACTTC. It encodes CASSLFRDRVGNEQYF.

There are a few counts of this clonotype. The chain joins TRBV20-1 to TRBJ2-5; D assignment may be TRBD1 or TRBD2 (5 bases each). Looked up from germline, CDR1 is DFQATT and CDR2 is SNEGSKA (reference sequence). The V gene lost 5 bases and the J gene lost 2 bases, with 9 bases spanning the gap. CDR3 size: 12 residues. CDR3 in amino acids: CSAGTVQETQYF. CDR3 bases: TGCAGTGCTGGGACGGTTCAAGAGACCCAGTACTTC.

This rearrangement joins TRBV6-2 or TRBV6-3 to TRBJ2-4, with D possibly TRBD1 on 6 matching bases. The J call may not be correct, given that the DNA end is closer to TRBJ2-7. Germline V gives CDR1 MNHEY, CDR2 SVGEGT. This CDR3 comprises 13 residues. This chain's CDR3 is CASRGGRDYEQYF. The DNA of the CDR3 is TGTGCCAGCAGAGGGGGACGGGACTACGAGCAGTACTTC.

This chain links TRBV12-3 or TRBV12-4 with TRBJ1-6, with D possibly matching TRBD1 (5 bases). The CDR3 runs to 15 residues. Trimming took off 6 bases at V and 7 bases at J, with 16 bases between the two ends. CDR3 in DNA: TGTGCCAGCAGAACTAGCGGGGGAGGCAATTCACCCCTCCACTTT. Translating it yields CASRTSGGGNSPLHF.

The chain is built from TRBV15 and TRBJ2-7; D perhaps matches TRBD1 (6 bases). Germline-derived CDR1 and CDR2 are LNHNV and YYDKDF (reference sequence). V gave up 0 bases and J gave up 5 bases, with 14 bases separating them. This CDR3 spans 15 amino acids. The CDR3 is CATSRDGRQVDEQYF. In nucleotides, the CDR3 is TGTGCCACCAGCAGAGATGGCAGACAGGTAGACGAGCAGTACTTC.

This clonotype was observed a handful of times. V and J are TRBV25-1 and TRBJ2-1, with 7 bases that match TRBD1. The V and J ends lost 4 bases and 8 bases, in that order; junction bases with no gene match: 11. The CDR3 consists of 15 residues. Germline V gene data show CDR1 as MGHDK and CDR2 as SYGVNS. CDR3 nucleotides: TGTGCCAGCAGTGCCCCGGGACAGAGAGGGTATGAGCAGTTCTTC. Protein: CASSAPGQRGYEQFF.

The sample holds many counts of this clonotype. The gene calls are TRBV11-1 and TRBJ2-2, with unresolved D. Germline V gene sequence: CDR1 SGHAT, CDR2 FQDESV (reference sequence). The V end lost 5 bases, the J end lost 5 bases, and 21 bases lay between the germline ends. The CDR3 extends over 17 amino acids. CDR3 loop: CASSPERMGRRTGELFF. The CDR3 DNA is TGTGCCAGCAGCCCCGAGCGTATGGGAAGAAGGACCGGGGAGCTGTTTTTT.

The genes are TRBV6-5 and TRBJ2-2; D possibly matches TRBD1 or TRBD2 (5 bases each). Germline CDR1 reads MNHEY; CDR2 reads SVGAGI. This CDR3 is 15 amino acids long. V was shortened by 7 bases and J by 5 bases, with 17 bases between the two germline ends. The CDR3 DNA follows: TGTGCCAGCACCCTTGGGGGAGATGGGACCGGGGAGCTGTTTTTT. The encoded protein is CASTLGGDGTGELFF.

This clonotype has at least ten counts. The gene calls are TRBV5-6 and TRBJ2-7; D gene ambiguous. Germline loops: CDR1 SGHDT, CDR2 YYEEEE. The length of the CDR3 is 13 residues. V gave up 5 bases and J gave up 1 base, with 10 bases separating them. The DNA of the CDR3 is TGTGCCAGCAGTCCGGGTCCGTCCTACGAGCAGTACTTC. It translates to CASSPGPSYEQYF.

This CDR3 reads CASRLERGAFF. The CDR3 DNA reads TGTGCCAGCAGGTTAGAGCGGGGGGCTTTCTTT. The V gene is TRBV28, the J gene TRBJ1-1; the D gene is possibly TRBD1 (5 bases). V was cut by 6 bases and J by 11 bases, with 13 bases left in between. The CDR3 is made up of 11 amino acids. Germline V gene lookup returns CDR1 MDHEN and CDR2 SYDVKM.